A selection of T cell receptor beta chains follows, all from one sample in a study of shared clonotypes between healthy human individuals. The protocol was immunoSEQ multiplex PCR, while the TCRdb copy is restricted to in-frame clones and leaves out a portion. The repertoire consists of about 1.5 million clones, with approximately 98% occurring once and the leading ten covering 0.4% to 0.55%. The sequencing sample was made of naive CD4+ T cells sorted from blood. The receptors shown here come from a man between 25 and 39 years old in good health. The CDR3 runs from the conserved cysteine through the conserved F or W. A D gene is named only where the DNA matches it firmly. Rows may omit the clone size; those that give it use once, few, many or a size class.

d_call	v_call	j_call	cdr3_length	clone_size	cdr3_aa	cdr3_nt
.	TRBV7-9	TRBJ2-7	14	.	CASSSPRQLPEQYF	TGTGCCAGCAGCTCTCCTCGCCAACTCCCCGAGCAGTACTTC
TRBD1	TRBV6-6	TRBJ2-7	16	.	CASSSPTGTGGYEQYF	TGTGCCAGCAGTTCCCCTACCGGGACAGGGGGCTACGAGCAGTACTTC
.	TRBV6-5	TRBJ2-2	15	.	CASSYMGAKTGELFF	TGTGCCAGCAGTTACATGGGGGCGAAGACCGGGGAGCTGTTTTTT
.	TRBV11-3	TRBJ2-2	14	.	CASSSHGSTGELFF	TGTGCCAGCAGCTCTCATGGGTCGACCGGGGAGCTGTTTTTT
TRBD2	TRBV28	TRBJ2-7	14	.	CASSIIAGKFEQYF	TGTGCCAGCAGTATAATAGCGGGAAAGTTCGAGCAGTACTTC
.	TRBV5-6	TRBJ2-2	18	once	CASSLEVAPARGTGELFF	TGTGCCAGCAGCTTGGAGGTTGCCCCTGCGAGAGGGACCGGGGAGCTGTTTTTT
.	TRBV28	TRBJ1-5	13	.	CASSYGSNQPQHF	TGTGCCAGCAGTTATGGGAGCAATCAGCCCCAGCATTTT
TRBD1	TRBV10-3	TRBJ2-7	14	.	CAITNDRDSYEQYF	TGTGCCATCACCAACGACAGGGACTCCTACGAGCAGTACTTC
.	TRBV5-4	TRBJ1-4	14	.	CASSPQLGNEKLFF	TGTGCCAGCAGCCCACAGTTAGGAAATGAAAAACTGTTTTTT
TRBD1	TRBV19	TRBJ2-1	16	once	CASSVLGDRGLYEQFF	TGTGCCAGTAGTGTCCTCGGGGACAGGGGGCTCTATGAGCAGTTCTTC
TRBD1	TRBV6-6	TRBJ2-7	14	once	CASSPGTASYEQYF	TGTGCCAGCAGTCCCGGGACAGCGAGCTACGAGCAGTACTTC
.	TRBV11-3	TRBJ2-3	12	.	CASGASTDTQYF	TGTGCCAGCGGCGCAAGCACAGATACGCAGTATTTT
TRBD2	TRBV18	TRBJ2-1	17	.	CASSPISLAGVPGWQFF	TGTGCCAGCTCACCGATCTCCCTAGCGGGAGTACCCGGGTGGCAGTTCTTC
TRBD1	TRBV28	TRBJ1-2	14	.	CASSLGGQNYGYTF	TGTGCCAGCAGTTTAGGGGGACAGAACTATGGCTACACCTTC
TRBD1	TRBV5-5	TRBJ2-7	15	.	CASSLAGTGSYEQYF	TGTGCCAGCAGCTTGGCCGGGACAGGCAGCTACGAGCAGTACTTC
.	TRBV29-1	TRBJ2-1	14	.	CSVGGVFSYNEQFF	TGCAGCGTTGGGGGCGTTTTCTCCTACAATGAGCAGTTCTTC
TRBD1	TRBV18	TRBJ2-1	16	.	CASSSTGGSSYNEQFF	TGTGCCAGCTCATCAACAGGGGGAAGCTCCTACAATGAGCAGTTCTTC
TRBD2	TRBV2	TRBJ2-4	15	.	CASIVAGVAKNIQYF	TGTGCCAGCATTGTAGCGGGAGTAGCCAAAAACATTCAGTACTTC
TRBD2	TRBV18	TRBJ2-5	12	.	CASSPLRGDQYF	TGTGCCAGCTCACCACTCCGGGGGGACCAGTACTTC
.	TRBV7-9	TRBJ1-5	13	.	CASSATHDQPQHF	TGTGCCAGCAGCGCGACACACGATCAGCCCCAGCATTTT
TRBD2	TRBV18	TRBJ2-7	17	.	CASSPRTSGSAVYEQYF	TGTGCCAGCTCTCCAAGGACTAGCGGCAGTGCTGTCTACGAGCAGTACTTC
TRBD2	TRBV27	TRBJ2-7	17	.	CASSSYSGLAGYYEQYF	TGTGCCAGCAGTTCCTACTCGGGACTAGCGGGATACTACGAGCAGTACTTC
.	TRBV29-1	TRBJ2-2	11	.	CSVAQTGELFF	TGCAGCGTCGCGCAAACCGGGGAGCTGTTTTTT
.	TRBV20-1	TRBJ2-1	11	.	CSARDLPGQFF	TGCAGTGCTAGAGACCTTCCCGGGCAGTTCTTC
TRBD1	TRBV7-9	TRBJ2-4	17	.	CASSLAPQGAAKNIQYF	TGTGCCAGCAGCTTAGCGCCCCAGGGGGCGGCCAAAAACATTCAGTACTTC
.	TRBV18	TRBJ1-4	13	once	CASSPVASEKLFF	TGTGCCAGCTCACCAGTGGCGTCTGAAAAACTGTTTTTT
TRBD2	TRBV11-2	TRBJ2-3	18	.	CASSFLPRTSGSTDTQYF	TGTGCCAGCAGCTTTCTGCCCCGGACTAGCGGGAGCACAGATACGCAGTATTTT
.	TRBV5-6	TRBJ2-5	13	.	CASSTTGLGTQYF	TGTGCCAGCAGCACGACAGGCCTCGGGACCCAGTACTTC
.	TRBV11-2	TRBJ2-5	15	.	CASSFGPLGRETQYF	TGTGCCAGCAGCTTCGGACCCCTTGGGAGAGAGACCCAGTACTTC
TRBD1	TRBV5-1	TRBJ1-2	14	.	CASSPSGTVYGYTF	TGCGCCAGCAGCCCCTCCGGGACAGTCTATGGCTACACCTTC
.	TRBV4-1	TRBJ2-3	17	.	CASSQAPWAGNTDTQYF	TGCGCCAGCAGCCAAGCCCCTTGGGCGGGGAACACAGATACGCAGTATTTT
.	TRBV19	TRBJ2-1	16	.	CASSIRAGGAYNEQFF	TGTGCCAGTAGTATCCGCGCGGGTGGTGCCTACAATGAGCAGTTCTTC
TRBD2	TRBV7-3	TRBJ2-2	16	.	CASSPLPGLATGELFF	TGTGCCAGCAGCCCACTGCCGGGACTAGCGACGGGGGAGCTGTTTTTT
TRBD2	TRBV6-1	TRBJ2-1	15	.	CASSGLAGAPGEQFF	TGTGCCAGCAGTGGCCTAGCGGGAGCCCCGGGTGAGCAGTTCTTC
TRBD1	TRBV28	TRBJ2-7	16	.	CASFGADRAKSYEQYF	TGTGCCAGCTTCGGGGCCGACAGGGCAAAATCTTACGAGCAGTACTTC
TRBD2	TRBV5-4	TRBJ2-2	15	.	CASRKREGLTGELFF	TGTGCCAGCAGGAAGCGGGAGGGCCTCACCGGGGAGCTGTTTTTT
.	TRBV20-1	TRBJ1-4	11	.	CSARDRGKLFF	TGCAGTGCTAGGGACCGAGGAAAACTGTTTTTT
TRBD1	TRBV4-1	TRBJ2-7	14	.	CASSRRQGAYEQYF	TGCGCCAGCAGCCGCCGACAGGGGGCTTACGAGCAGTACTTC
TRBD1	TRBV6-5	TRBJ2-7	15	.	CASSYRPGGLYEQYF	TGTGCCAGCAGTTACCGTCCAGGGGGCTTATACGAGCAGTACTTC
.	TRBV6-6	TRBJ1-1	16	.	CASTTGEQKGNTEAFF	TGTGCCAGCACCACCGGGGAGCAGAAGGGGAACACTGAAGCTTTCTTT
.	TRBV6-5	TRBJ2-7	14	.	CASSYSGGPYEQYF	TGTGCCAGCAGTTACAGTGGGGGCCCCTACGAGCAGTACTTC
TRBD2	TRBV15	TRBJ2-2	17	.	CATSRDSSGGHTGELFF	TGTGCCACCAGCAGAGATAGTTCGGGAGGGCACACCGGGGAGCTGTTTTTT
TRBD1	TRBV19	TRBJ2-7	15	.	CASSMGQGTYYEQYF	TGTGCCAGTAGTATGGGACAGGGAACCTATTACGAGCAGTACTTC
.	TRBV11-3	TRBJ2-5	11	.	CASSSSGPQYF	TGTGCCAGCAGCTCTTCAGGGCCCCAGTACTTC
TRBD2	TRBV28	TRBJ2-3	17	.	CASSLRTSGRATDTQYF	TGTGCCAGCAGTCTCCGGACTAGCGGGAGGGCCACAGATACGCAGTATTTT
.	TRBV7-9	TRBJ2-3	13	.	CASSLAAMDTQYF	TGTGCCAGCAGCTTAGCGGCGATGGATACGCAGTATTTT
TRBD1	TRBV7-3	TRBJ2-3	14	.	CASSLGTGTDTQYF	TGTGCCAGCAGCTTGGGGACAGGGACAGATACGCAGTATTTT
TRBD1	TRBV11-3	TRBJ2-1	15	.	CASSLRQGGGNEQFF	TGTGCCAGCAGCTTAAGACAGGGTGGTGGTAATGAGCAGTTCTTC
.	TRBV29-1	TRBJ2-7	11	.	CSVGGVYEQYF	TGCAGCGTGGGGGGTGTCTACGAGCAGTACTTC
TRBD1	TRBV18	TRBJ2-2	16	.	CASSPQGARGTGELFF	TGTGCCAGCTCACCCCAGGGGGCTCGTGGCACCGGGGAGCTGTTTTTT
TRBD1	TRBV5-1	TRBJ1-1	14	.	CASSLLTGGTEAFF	TGCGCCAGCAGCTTGCTAACAGGGGGAACTGAAGCTTTCTTT
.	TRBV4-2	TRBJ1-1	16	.	CASSQDNAGRGTEAFF	TGTGCCAGCAGCCAAGATAATGCGGGGCGCGGGACGGAAGCTTTCTTT
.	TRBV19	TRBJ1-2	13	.	CASSVQGSYGYTF	TGTGCCAGTAGTGTACAGGGATCCTATGGCTACACCTTC
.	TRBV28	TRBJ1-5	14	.	CASSVMPGNQPQHF	TGTGCCAGCAGTGTTATGCCGGGCAATCAGCCCCAGCATTTT
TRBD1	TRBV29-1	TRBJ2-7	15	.	CSVEDVRTGAYEQYF	TGCAGCGTTGAAGATGTGAGGACAGGGGCCTACGAGCAGTACTTC
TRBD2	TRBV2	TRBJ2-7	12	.	CASTLSGSQQYF	TGTGCCAGTACTCTTAGCGGGAGTCAGCAGTACTTC
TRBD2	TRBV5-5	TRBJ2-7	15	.	CASSTSGSEYYEQYF	TGTGCCAGCAGCACCAGCGGGAGTGAGTACTACGAGCAGTACTTC
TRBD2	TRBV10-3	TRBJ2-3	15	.	CATLSGRKGTDTQYF	TGTGCCACCCTTAGCGGGAGGAAAGGTACAGATACGCAGTATTTT
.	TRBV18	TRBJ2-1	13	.	CASSPRLADEQFF	TGTGCCAGCTCACCACGTCTAGCTGATGAGCAGTTCTTC
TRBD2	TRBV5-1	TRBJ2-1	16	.	CASSWTSGRTYNEQFF	TGCGCCAGCAGCTGGACTAGCGGGAGGACTTACAATGAGCAGTTCTTC